The sequence of this T cell receptor (beta chain) was determined in a study of shared clonotypes between healthy human individuals. The method was immunoSEQ multiplex PCR; TCRdb's version includes in-frame clones alone and lacks a portion of them. The table has about 680,000 clones, 72% seen once; the top ten hold 1.8%. This CDR3 region has 15 residues. The trim removed 4 bases at V and 5 bases at J, leaving 4 bases unmatched. From germline, CDR1 is SGHTA and CDR2 FQGTGA. The TCR was taken from a woman in her 30s in good health. The chain links TRBV7-3 to TRBJ2-1, with TRBD2 matching 11 bases. The sample was memory CD4+ T cells sorted from blood. Subset noted: CD45RA-negative fraction. The CDR3 region has the DNA TGTGCCAGCAGCTCACTAGCGGGAGTTAACAATGAGCAGTTCTTC. The encoded protein is CASSSLAGVNNEQFF. Complete variable domain (other parts from reference TRBV7-3 and TRBJ2-1): GAGVSQTPSNKVTEKGKYVELRCDPISGHTALYWYRQSLGQGPEFLIYFQGTGAADDSGLPNDRFFAVRPEGSVSTLKIQRTERGDSAVYLCASSSLAGVNNEQFFGPGTRLTVL.